This TCR beta chain was identified during a study of shared clonotypes between healthy human individuals (dated by TCRdb to 2020 to 2022). For the wider study: A couple of women and a few men aged 18 to 49 years were included in the cohort. Each donor's leukapheresis produced roughly between roughly 0.85 and 10 billion PBMCs. To estimate repertoire size and how much clonotype sharing occurs between individuals, the study deeply sequenced the blood TCR repertoires of about 5 healthy adults. Different laboratories and diverse techniques were used to prepare libraries and sequence TCR repertoires, to increase sequencing depth and limit assay-specific biases. For each donor, CD4 naive and CD4 memory were each given three plates, CD8 naive was given two plates, and CD8 memory was given one plate.

For this clone: It has no known antigen specificity. The record has no base qualities; no much larger clone is one base away.

TCR CDR3 regions were amplified from genomic DNA by multiplex PCR using the deep immunoSEQ assay. Genomic DNA extracted from each cell subset was distributed evenly over all wells of several immunoSEQ 96-well plates, and each plate served as one replicate. Each replicate PCR for sorted subsets received roughly 0.2 ug genomic DNA, equal to roughly 33,000 T cell genomes. Purified libraries were quantified with a Qubit 3.0 fluorometer, sized on a Bioanalyzer 2100, and re-quantified with the KAPA Library Quantification kit. Each immunoSEQ 96-well plate was sequenced on its own single-read 150-cycle Illumina NextSeq 550 flow cell. As for the original processing: Because only junctional sequences without quality scores were contained in the immunoSEQ output, filtering matching that applied to full-length reads could not be performed. Sequences were annotated with PyIR, a Python wrapper for IgBLAST v1.9, and V/J genes and CDR3 were assigned using IMGT germline references. Reads with weak V/J assignments (E-value above 1e-6), missing CDR3, stop codons, out-of-frame junctions, or ambiguous translated residues were removed. V3J clonotypes were defined as sequences sharing an identical inferred V gene, J gene, and CDR3 amino acid sequence. To compute the percentage overlap between repertoires, the number of shared unique clonotypes was divided by the size of the smaller repertoire. Three approaches were used to assess repertoire richness: RTK rarefaction, the Chao1 estimator, and Recon v2.1 estimates of unobserved clonotypes. Generation probabilities for all TCRbeta clonotypes obtained by the gDNA method from a handful of donors were computed using OLGA. This immuneACCESS table, as held by TCRdb, lists in-frame sequences with V and J called but not all clones. Of the missing ones, under half trace to an unresolved V gene in checked studies; the others have no known cause. Clonal size and the V and J genes are those of that table, whereas D and trimming came from the DNA. The sample table records about 2 million clones; about 95% of these occur just once. In total, the top ten clones hold 1% to 1.3% of the sample.

Study-wide conclusions, independent of this receptor: Only blood was sampled, and tissue TCR repertoires likely differ from those in blood. Naive subsets generally had larger estimated clonotype richness than memory subsets. Pairwise subsampling led to the expectation that sequencing depth would affect the degree of clonotype sharing among donors. About 4.5% of naive CD4, 3% to 3.5% of naive CD8, 2.3% of memory CD4, and over 0.35% of memory CD8 clonotypes were shared across several donors. Incomplete sequencing was indicated by rarefaction of sorted-subset datasets, despite the large sequencing depth. Compared with non-shared clonotypes, the clonotypes found in all four sorted-subset donors had higher generation probabilities. Because the study included a small number of donors, the genetic and exposure-history diversity represented was limited.

For the CD8 naive samples, CD45RO-negative cells were positively selected for CCR7, yielding a CD45RA+CCR7+ population from which TemRA cells were excluded. The donors were healthy, HIV-negative adults who had no recently reported acute infections or vaccinations. Only Caucasian adults living in Nashville, Tennessee, USA were represented among the donors. Blood was obtained by leukapheresis, after which PBMCs were separated by Ficoll-Histopaque density gradient centrifugation and cryopreserved in liquid nitrogen vapor phase. Analytical flow cytometry was used to check the purity and quantity of each magnetically sorted T cell population. Genomic DNA was isolated from every sorted fraction and measured by UV absorbance on a Nanodrop 2000c. The sequencing sample was made of naive CD8+ T cells sorted from blood. The sample's cell subset or site label, in plain terms: CD45RA+CCR7+. This TCR was recovered from a young man in good health.

The nucleotide sequence is TGCGCCAGCAGCCAAGATCGGGCTAGCGCGGGGTACGAGCAGTACTTC. Translated, this gives CASSQDRASAGYEQYF. This chain joins TRBV4-3 to TRBJ2-7; TRBD2 might be the D gene, on 6 matching bases. Its CDR3 holds 16 amino acids, cysteine through phenylalanine. Only CDR3 DNA remains: 48 bases, in frame from the first base. For CDR1 and CDR2, the germline V gene lists LGHNA and YSLEER. V is shortened by 0 bases, J by 4 bases, and the region joining them spans 16 bases.